This is a list of T cell receptor beta chains from one sample in a study of cytomegalovirus exposure and HLA in healthy donors. Clones were read by immunoSEQ multiplex PCR, and TCRdb kept only the in-frame ones, dropping some. Of fewer than 120,000 clones detected, approximately 84% appear once; the ten largest clones hold approximately 1.8%. Input material: PBMCs. Receptor source: a man aged 40-49 years in good health and CMV-seronegative. CDR3s include the opening cysteine and the closing phenylalanine or tryptophan. A D gene is named only where the DNA matches it firmly. A clone size is listed for some rows: how often the clone was seen (once, few, many), or a class if it is expanded.

v_gene	d_gene	j_gene	abundance	CDR3aa	CDR3nt
TRBV5-1	NA	TRBJ2-3	NA	CASSLGELGTDTQYF	TGCGCCAGCAGCTTGGGGGAGTTGGGGACAGATACGCAGTATTTT
TRBV7-2	TRBD1	TRBJ2-3	NA	CASSPRTGIADTQYF	TGTGCCAGCAGCCCCAGGACAGGGATTGCAGATACGCAGTATTTT
TRBV15	NA	TRBJ1-2	NA	CATSPAPTALYGYTF	TGTGCCACCAGCCCCGCTCCGACAGCTCTCTATGGCTACACCTTC
TRBV7-6	NA	TRBJ2-7	NA	CASSLAGAYEQYF	TGTGCCAGCAGCTTAGCCGGGGCCTACGAGCAGTACTTC
TRBV5-6	NA	TRBJ1-5	NA	CASRPRALPNQPQHF	TGTGCCAGCAGACCGAGAGCTTTACCCAATCAGCCCCAGCATTTT
TRBV28	TRBD2	TRBJ2-7	NA	CASSPGGADYEQYF	TGTGCCAGCAGTCCGGGGGGGGCAGACTACGAGCAGTACTTC
TRBV21-1	NA	TRBJ1-2	NA	CASSPTGFYGYTF	TGTGCCAGCAGCCCCACAGGTTTTTATGGCTACACCTTC
TRBV7-8	TRBD2	TRBJ2-7	NA	CASSLASGGAYEQYF	TGTGCCAGCAGCTTGGCTAGCGGGGGGGCATACGAGCAGTACTTC
TRBV6-5	TRBD2	TRBJ2-5	NA	CASSLSGGRETQYF	TGTGCCAGCAGCCTTAGCGGGGGGAGGGAGACCCAGTACTTC
TRBV5-6	TRBD2	TRBJ2-7	NA	CASRDGLAGLSYEQYF	TGTGCCAGCAGGGACGGACTAGCGGGACTCTCCTACGAGCAGTACTTC
TRBV28	TRBD1	TRBJ1-2	NA	CASSLPSDREGYGYTF	TGTGCCAGCAGTTTACCCTCGGACAGGGAGGGTTATGGCTACACCTTC
TRBV28	TRBD1	TRBJ1-5	NA	CASSGWTGGLNQPQHF	TGTGCCAGCAGTGGGTGGACAGGGGGACTCAATCAGCCCCAGCATTTT
TRBV5-1	TRBD1	TRBJ1-1	NA	CASSLTGQGANTEAFF	TGCGCCAGCAGCTTGACCGGACAGGGGGCTAACACTGAAGCTTTCTTT
TRBV9	NA	TRBJ1-2	NA	CASSVGYGGIYGYTF	TGTGCCAGCAGCGTAGGGTACGGAGGAATCTATGGCTACACCTTC
TRBV9	NA	TRBJ1-4	NA	CASIPGDATNEKLFF	TGTGCCAGCATACCCGGGGATGCAACTAATGAAAAACTGTTTTTT
TRBV14	TRBD1	TRBJ2-5	NA	CASSKRQGEETQYF	TGTGCCAGCAGCAAGAGACAGGGAGAAGAGACCCAGTACTTC
TRBV7-8	TRBD1	TRBJ1-4	NA	CASSSGRDRGLSEKLFF	TGTGCCAGCAGCTCCGGCCGGGACAGGGGACTATCTGAAAAACTGTTTTTT
TRBV19	TRBD1	TRBJ1-1	NA	CASRLQGMNTEAFF	TGTGCCAGTAGGCTACAGGGGATGAACACTGAAGCTTTCTTT
TRBV2	TRBD1	TRBJ1-6	NA	CASRSGTGDSPLHF	TGTGCCAGCCGCAGCGGGACAGGGGATTCACCCCTCCACTTT
TRBV5-1	NA	TRBJ2-6	NA	CASSNVRVTSGANVLTF	TGCGCCAGCAGCAACGTACGGGTCACCTCTGGGGCCAACGTCCTGACTTTC
TRBV6-5	TRBD2	TRBJ2-2	NA	CASGTSGGTGELFF	TGTGCCAGCGGCACTAGCGGGGGGACCGGGGAGCTGTTTTTT
TRBV4-1	NA	TRBJ1-5	NA	CASSQAGPGQPQHF	TGCGCCAGCAGCCAAGCAGGGCCTGGTCAGCCCCAGCATTTT
TRBV5-4	NA	TRBJ1-2	once	CASSLGLWGDGYTF	TGTGCCAGCAGCTTGGGATTATGGGGGGATGGCTACACCTTC
TRBV14	NA	TRBJ2-1	NA	CASSQNRFPYNEQFF	TGTGCCAGCAGCCAAAACAGGTTCCCTTACAATGAGCAGTTCTTC
TRBV30	TRBD1	TRBJ1-1	NA	CAWTQGANTEAFF	TGTGCCTGGACCCAGGGGGCGAACACTGAAGCTTTCTTT
TRBV5-1	TRBD1	TRBJ1-5	NA	CASSASGGPYQPQHF	TGCGCCAGCAGCGCCTCAGGGGGCCCTTATCAGCCCCAGCATTTT
TRBV9	NA	TRBJ1-2	NA	CASSVDGGYGYTF	TGTGCCAGCAGCGTAGACGGAGGCTATGGCTACACCTTC
TRBV11-3	TRBD2	TRBJ2-1	NA	CASSLTTSGGEQFF	TGTGCCAGCAGCCTGACGACTAGCGGGGGTGAGCAGTTCTTC
TRBV4-3	NA	TRBJ2-2	NA	CASSQIYPGELFF	TGCGCCAGCAGCCAAATCTACCCCGGGGAGCTGTTTTTT
TRBV6-1	TRBD1	TRBJ1-1	NA	CASSNRDRGASEAFF	TGTGCCAGCAGTAACCGGGACAGGGGAGCGTCTGAAGCTTTCTTT
TRBV9	TRBD1	TRBJ1-4	NA	CASSATPGQTNEKLFF	TGTGCCAGCAGCGCCACCCCGGGACAGACTAATGAAAAACTGTTTTTT
TRBV28	TRBD1	TRBJ1-3	NA	CASSPTGQVNTIYF	TGTGCCAGCAGCCCGACAGGGCAAGTAAACACCATATATTTT
TRBV7-9	TRBD1	TRBJ1-1	NA	CASSDGTVWVGTEAFF	TGTGCCAGCAGCGACGGGACAGTCTGGGTGGGGACTGAAGCTTTCTTT
TRBV6-5	TRBD1	TRBJ1-1	once	CASSRGQGAGEAFF	TGTGCCAGCAGTAGGGGACAGGGGGCAGGTGAAGCTTTCTTT
TRBV18	TRBD1	TRBJ1-2	NA	CASSPAEGAFYGYTF	TGTGCCAGCTCACCGGCGGAGGGGGCGTTCTATGGCTACACCTTC
TRBV30	NA	TRBJ1-5	few	CAWSATEGPQHF	TGTGCCTGGAGCGCGACGGAGGGGCCCCAGCATTTT
TRBV28	TRBD1	TRBJ1-4	NA	CASSPRTGRVWNEKLFF	TGTGCCAGCAGCCCTAGGACAGGCAGGGTTTGGAATGAAAAACTGTTTTTT